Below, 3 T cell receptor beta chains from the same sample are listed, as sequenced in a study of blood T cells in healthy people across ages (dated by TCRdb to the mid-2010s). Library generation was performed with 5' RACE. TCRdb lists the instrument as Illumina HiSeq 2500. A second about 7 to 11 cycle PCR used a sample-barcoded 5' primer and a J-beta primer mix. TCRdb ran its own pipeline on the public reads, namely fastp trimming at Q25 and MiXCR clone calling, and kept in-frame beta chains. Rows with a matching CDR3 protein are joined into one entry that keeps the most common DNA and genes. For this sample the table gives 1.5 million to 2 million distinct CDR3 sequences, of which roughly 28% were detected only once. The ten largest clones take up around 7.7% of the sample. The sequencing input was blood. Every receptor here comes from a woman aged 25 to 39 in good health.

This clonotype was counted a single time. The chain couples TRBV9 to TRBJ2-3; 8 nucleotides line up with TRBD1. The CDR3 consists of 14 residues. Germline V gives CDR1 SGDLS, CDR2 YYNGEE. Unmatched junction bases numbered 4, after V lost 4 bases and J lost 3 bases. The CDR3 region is CASSKRTGTDTQYF. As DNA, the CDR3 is TGTGCCAGCAGCAAGCGGACAGGGACAGATACGCAGTATTTT.

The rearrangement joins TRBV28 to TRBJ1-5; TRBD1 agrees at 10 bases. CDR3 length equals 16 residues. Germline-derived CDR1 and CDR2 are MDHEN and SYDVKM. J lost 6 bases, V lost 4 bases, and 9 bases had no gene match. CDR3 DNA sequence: TGTGCCAGCAGTTCCAGCGACAGGGGGCGCGGTCAGCCCCAGCATTTT. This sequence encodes CASSSSDRGRGQPQHF.

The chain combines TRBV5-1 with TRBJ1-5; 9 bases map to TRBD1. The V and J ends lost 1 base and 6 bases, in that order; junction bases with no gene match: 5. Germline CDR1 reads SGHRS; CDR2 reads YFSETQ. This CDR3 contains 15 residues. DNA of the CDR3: TGCGCCAGCAGCTTGACAGGGGGCGAGGGTCAGCCCCAGCATTTT. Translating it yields CASSLTGGEGQPQHF.